The rows below give T cell receptor beta chains drawn from one sample of a study of T cell repertoires in cytomegalovirus infection. MiXCR, run by TCRdb on the reads, gives a single entry per CDR3 protein. The table shows around 740,000 distinct CDR3 sequences, with about a third occurring only once. What was sequenced was PBMCs. These receptor sequences come from a human donor in good health (CMV status not recorded). Some clones in this sample may be carry-over from other donors' samples. The CDR3 runs from the conserved cysteine through the conserved F or W. Each record gives: V gene, D gene, clone size, J gene, CDR3 protein, CDR3 DNA. D genes are given only for firm matches. Clone size appears in some rows only: once, few, many, or a class for an expanded clone.

V gene: TRBV5-8; D gene: TRBD2; clone size: few; J gene: TRBJ2-1; CDR3 protein: CASSLKSLAGGLTYNEQFF; CDR3 DNA: TGTGCCAGCAGCTTAAAATCGCTAGCGGGGGGCCTTACCTACAATGAGCAGTTCTTC
V gene: TRBV7-8; D gene: .; clone size: many; J gene: TRBJ1-2; CDR3 protein: CASSLDQLVSTGQGYTF; CDR3 DNA: TGTGCCAGCAGCTTAGACCAACTTGTATCGACAGGCCAAGGCTACACCTTC
V gene: TRBV7-2; D gene: TRBD1; clone size: many; J gene: TRBJ2-1; CDR3 protein: CASSLPLPGQNNEQFF; CDR3 DNA: TGTGCCAGCAGCTTACCACTCCCGGGACAGAACAATGAGCAGTTCTTC
V gene: TRBV7-3; D gene: TRBD2; clone size: .; J gene: TRBJ2-1; CDR3 protein: CASSSTSGRAFNEQFF; CDR3 DNA: TGTGCCAGCAGCTCGACTAGCGGGAGGGCCTTCAATGAGCAGTTCTTC
V gene: TRBV20-1; D gene: TRBD1; clone size: .; J gene: TRBJ2-4; CDR3 protein: CSARGKGQNSGIQYF; CDR3 DNA: TGCAGTGCTAGAGGCAAGGGACAGAACAGCGGTATTCAGTACTTC
V gene: TRBV28; D gene: .; clone size: .; J gene: TRBJ1-5; CDR3 protein: CASSPSQGLGNQPQHF; CDR3 DNA: TGTGCCAGCAGTCCCTCTCAGGGTTTGGGCAATCAGCCCCAGCATTTT
V gene: TRBV19; D gene: TRBD1; clone size: few; J gene: TRBJ1-2; CDR3 protein: CASLPGQSNYGYTF; CDR3 DNA: TGTGCCAGTCTGCCGGGACAGTCTAACTATGGCTACACCTTC
V gene: TRBV12-5; D gene: .; clone size: .; J gene: TRBJ2-1; CDR3 protein: CATSTGTSPYNEQFF; CDR3 DNA: TGTGCTACCAGTACAGGAACCTCGCCCTACAATGAGCAGTTCTTC
V gene: TRBV7-6; D gene: TRBD1; clone size: few; J gene: TRBJ1-2; CDR3 protein: CASSPRQGAGSGYTF; CDR3 DNA: TGTGCCAGCAGCCCCAGACAGGGGGCAGGCTCTGGCTACACCTTC
V gene: TRBV5-6; D gene: .; clone size: few; J gene: TRBJ2-4; CDR3 protein: CASSLVQVENIQYF; CDR3 DNA: TGTGCCAGCAGCTTGGTTCAGGTTGAGAACATTCAGTACTTC
V gene: TRBV5-5; D gene: .; clone size: .; J gene: TRBJ2-1; CDR3 protein: CASSLGRKYNEQFF; CDR3 DNA: TGTGCCAGCAGCTTAGGACGGAAATACAATGAGCAGTTCTTC